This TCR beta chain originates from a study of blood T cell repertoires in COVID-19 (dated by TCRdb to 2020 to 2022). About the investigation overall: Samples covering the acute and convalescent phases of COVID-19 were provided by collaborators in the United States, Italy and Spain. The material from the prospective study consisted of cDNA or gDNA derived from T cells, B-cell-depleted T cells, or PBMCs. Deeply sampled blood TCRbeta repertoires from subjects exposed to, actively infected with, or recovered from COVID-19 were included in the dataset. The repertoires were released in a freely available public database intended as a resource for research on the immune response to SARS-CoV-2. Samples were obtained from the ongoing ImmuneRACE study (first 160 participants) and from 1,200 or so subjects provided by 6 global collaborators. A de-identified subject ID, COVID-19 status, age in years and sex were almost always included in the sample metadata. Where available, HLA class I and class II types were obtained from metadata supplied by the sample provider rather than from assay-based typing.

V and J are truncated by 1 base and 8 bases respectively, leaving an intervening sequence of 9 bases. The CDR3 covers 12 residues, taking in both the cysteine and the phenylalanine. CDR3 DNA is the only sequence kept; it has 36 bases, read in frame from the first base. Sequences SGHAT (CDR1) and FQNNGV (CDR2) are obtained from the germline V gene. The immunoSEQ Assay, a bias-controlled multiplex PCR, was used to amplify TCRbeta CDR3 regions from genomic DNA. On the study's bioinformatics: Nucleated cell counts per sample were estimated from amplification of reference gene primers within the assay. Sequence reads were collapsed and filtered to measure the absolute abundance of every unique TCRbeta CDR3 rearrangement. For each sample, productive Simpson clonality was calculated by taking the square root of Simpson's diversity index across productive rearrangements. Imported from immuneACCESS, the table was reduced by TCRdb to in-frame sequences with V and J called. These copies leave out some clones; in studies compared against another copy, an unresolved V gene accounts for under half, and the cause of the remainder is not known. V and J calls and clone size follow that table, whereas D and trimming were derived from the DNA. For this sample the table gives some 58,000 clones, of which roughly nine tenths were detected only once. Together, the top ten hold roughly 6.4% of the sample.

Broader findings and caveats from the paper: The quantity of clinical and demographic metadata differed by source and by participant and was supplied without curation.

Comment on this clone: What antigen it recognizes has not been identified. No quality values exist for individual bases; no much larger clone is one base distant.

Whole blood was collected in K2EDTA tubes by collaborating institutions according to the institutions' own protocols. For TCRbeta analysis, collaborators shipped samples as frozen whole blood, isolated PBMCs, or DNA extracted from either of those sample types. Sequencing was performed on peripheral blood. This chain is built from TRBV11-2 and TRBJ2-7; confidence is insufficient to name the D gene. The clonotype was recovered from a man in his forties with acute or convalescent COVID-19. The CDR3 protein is CASSLGRSQQYF. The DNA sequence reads TGTGCCAGCAGCTTAGGACGGAGCCAGCAGTACTTC.